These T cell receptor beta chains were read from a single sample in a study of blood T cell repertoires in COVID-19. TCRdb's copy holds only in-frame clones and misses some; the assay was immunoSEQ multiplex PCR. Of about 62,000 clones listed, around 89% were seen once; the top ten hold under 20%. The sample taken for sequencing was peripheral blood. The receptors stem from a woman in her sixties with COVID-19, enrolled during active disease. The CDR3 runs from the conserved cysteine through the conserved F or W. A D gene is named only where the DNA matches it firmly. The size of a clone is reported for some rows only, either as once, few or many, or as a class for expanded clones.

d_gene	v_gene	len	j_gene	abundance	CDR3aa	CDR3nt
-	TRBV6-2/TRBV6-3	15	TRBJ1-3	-	CASSYRGSSGNTIYF	TGTGCCAGCAGTTACCGGGGAAGCTCTGGAAACACCATATATTTT
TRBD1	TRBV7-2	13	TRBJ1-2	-	CASSMTGNYGYTF	TGTGCCAGCAGCATGACAGGGAACTATGGCTACACCTTC
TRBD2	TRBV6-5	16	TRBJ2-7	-	CASSYSPLAVTYEQYF	TGTGCCAGCAGTTACTCCCCACTAGCGGTGACCTACGAGCAGTACTTC
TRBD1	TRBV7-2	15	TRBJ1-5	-	CASSSNRGGNQPQHF	TGTGCCAGCAGCTCAAACAGGGGTGGCAATCAGCCCCAGCATTTT
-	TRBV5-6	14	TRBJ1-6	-	CASSLSPGSSPLHF	TGTGCCAGCAGCTTGTCTCCAGGGTCTTCACCCCTCCACTTT
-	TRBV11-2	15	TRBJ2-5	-	CASSSVAERQETQYF	TGTGCCAGCAGCTCCGTAGCGGAGCGCCAAGAGACCCAGTACTTC
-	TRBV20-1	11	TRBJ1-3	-	CSVRGGNTIYF	TGCAGTGTCCGAGGTGGAAACACCATATATTTT
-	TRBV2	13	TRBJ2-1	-	CASSSRSYNEQFF	TGTGCCAGCAGCTCTAGATCCTACAATGAGCAGTTCTTC
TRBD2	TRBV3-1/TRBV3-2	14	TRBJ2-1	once	CASSRASGSNEQFF	TGTGCCAGCAGCCGGGCTAGCGGGAGTAATGAGCAGTTCTTC
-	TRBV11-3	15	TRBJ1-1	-	CASSPRLGGNTEAFF	TGTGCCAGCAGCCCCCGCCTAGGGGGGAACACTGAAGCTTTCTTT
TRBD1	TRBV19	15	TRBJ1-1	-	CASKTGQLESTEAFF	TGTGCCAGTAAGACAGGGCAGTTAGAGAGCACTGAAGCTTTCTTT
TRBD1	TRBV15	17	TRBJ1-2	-	CATSRDRSRQGMGGYTF	TGTGCCACCAGCAGAGATCGCTCGAGACAGGGGATGGGGGGCTACACCTTC
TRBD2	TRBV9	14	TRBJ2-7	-	CASSVELAAYEQYF	TGTGCCAGCAGCGTAGAACTAGCGGCCTACGAGCAGTACTTC
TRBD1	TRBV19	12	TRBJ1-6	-	CASTGDNSPLHF	TGTGCCAGCACAGGGGACAATTCACCCCTCCACTTT
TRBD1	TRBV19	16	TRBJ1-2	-	CASSILGDSPLYGYTF	TGTGCCAGTAGTATTTTGGGGGACAGTCCGCTCTATGGCTACACCTTC
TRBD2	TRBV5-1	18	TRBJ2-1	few	CASSYSGTSGSSYNEQFF	TGCGCCAGCAGCTATTCCGGGACTAGCGGGAGCTCCTACAATGAGCAGTTCTTC
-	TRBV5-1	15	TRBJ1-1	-	CASSFPGAGHTEAFF	TGCGCCAGCAGCTTCCCCGGGGCGGGGCACACTGAAGCTTTCTTT
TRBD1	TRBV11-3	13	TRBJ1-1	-	CASGRTGETEAFF	TGTGCCAGCGGGAGGACAGGGGAGACTGAAGCTTTCTTT
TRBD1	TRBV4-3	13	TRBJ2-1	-	CASRYLTGGAAFF	TGCGCCAGCAGATACCTCACAGGGGGTGCAGCGTTCTTC
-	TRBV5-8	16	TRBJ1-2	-	CASSLVGGGANYGYTF	TGTGCCAGCAGCTTGGTGGGCGGCGGGGCTAACTATGGCTACACCTTC
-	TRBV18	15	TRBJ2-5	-	CASRPSGRAAETQYF	TGTGCCAGCCGACCGAGTGGGCGGGCGGCCGAGACCCAGTACTTC
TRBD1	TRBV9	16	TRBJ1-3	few	CASSVAETGVGNTIYF	TGTGCCAGCAGCGTAGCCGAGACAGGGGTAGGAAACACCATATATTTT
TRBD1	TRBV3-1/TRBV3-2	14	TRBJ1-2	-	CASSRQGANYGYTF	TGTGCCAGCAGCCGACAGGGGGCTAACTATGGCTACACCTTC
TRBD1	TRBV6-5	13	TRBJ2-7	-	CASRQQGAGEQYF	TGTGCCAGCAGACAACAGGGGGCTGGCGAGCAGTACTTC
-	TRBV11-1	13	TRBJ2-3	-	CASVKRSTDTQYF	TGTGCCAGCGTGAAGCGGAGCACAGATACGCAGTATTTT
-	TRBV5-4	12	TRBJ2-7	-	CASSFPDREQYF	TGTGCCAGCAGCTTTCCCGACAGGGAGCAGTACTTC